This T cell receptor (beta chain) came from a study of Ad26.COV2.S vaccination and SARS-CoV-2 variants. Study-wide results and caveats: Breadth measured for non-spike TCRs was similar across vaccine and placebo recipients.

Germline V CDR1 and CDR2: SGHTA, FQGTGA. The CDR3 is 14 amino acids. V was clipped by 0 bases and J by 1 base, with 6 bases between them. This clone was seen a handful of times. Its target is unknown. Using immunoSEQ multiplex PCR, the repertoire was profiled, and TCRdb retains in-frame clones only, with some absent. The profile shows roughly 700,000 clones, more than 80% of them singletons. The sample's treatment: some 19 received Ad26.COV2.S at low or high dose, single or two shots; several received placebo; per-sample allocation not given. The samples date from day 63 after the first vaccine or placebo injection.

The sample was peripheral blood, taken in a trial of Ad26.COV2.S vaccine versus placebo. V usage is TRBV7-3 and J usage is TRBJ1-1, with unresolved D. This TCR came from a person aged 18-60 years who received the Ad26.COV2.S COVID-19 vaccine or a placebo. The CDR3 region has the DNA TGTGCCAGCAGCTTAACAGACTCGAACACTGAAGCTTTCTTT. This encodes CASSLTDSNTEAFF.